The clone carrying this T cell receptor (beta chain) was observed a few times. This sample stems from a study of patients and donors after allogeneic stem cell transplantation. V lost 6 bases to trimming and J lost 6 bases, with 17 bases between them. Germline V lookup: CDR1 MRHNA, CDR2 SNTAGT. The CDR3 loop spans 14 amino acids. MiXCR, run by TCRdb on the RT-PCR reads, gives a single entry per CDR3 protein. The sample shows around 170,000 distinct CDR3 sequences, more than 20% of them seen only once. The sample was blood, either unsorted or a sorted T cell fraction (not recorded which). This sequence was found in a human donor who was either an allogeneic HSCT recipient or a stem cell or donor lymphocyte infusion donor (not recorded which). It is not recorded whose cells these are; they may come from a transplant donor. This chain connects TRBV6-4 to TRBJ1-2; TRBD1 is a possible D gene (6 bases). Here the CDR3 reads CASRGSGALDGYTF. In nucleotides, the CDR3 is TGTGCCAGCAGAGGATCGGGGGCGCTTGATGGCTACACCTTC.